This is a list of T cell receptor beta chains from one sample in a study of shared clonotypes between healthy human individuals. Repertoires were generated with immunoSEQ multiplex PCR, while TCRdb's copy carries only in-frame clones and drops some. In the table there are about 2 million clones, about 95% of which are singletons. The sequencing input was naive CD8+ T cells sorted from blood. The source is a man aged 18 to 29 in good health. Each CDR3 is given with its conserved first and last residue. A D gene is named only where the DNA matches it firmly. A clone size is listed for some rows: how often the clone was seen (once, few, many), or a class if it is expanded.

d_call clone_size j_call v_call cdr3_length cdr3_aa
TRBD2 NA TRBJ2-3 TRBV9 15 CASSAGGASTDTQYF
NA once TRBJ2-3 TRBV5-4 16 CASSLGMDRGTDTQYF
TRBD1 NA TRBJ1-6 TRBV5-8 17 CASSLDGRGSWNSPLHF
TRBD1 NA TRBJ2-1 TRBV5-6 15 CASSSPGQGFNEQFF
NA NA TRBJ2-7 TRBV5-4 13 CASSLRPGHEQYF
TRBD2 NA TRBJ2-7 TRBV13 18 CASSLGRREREVSYEQYF
NA NA TRBJ2-2 TRBV19 16 CASSISQVPNTGELFF
NA NA TRBJ1-6 TRBV6-4 13 CASSDFIGSPLHF
TRBD1 NA TRBJ1-4 TRBV4-3 15 CASSQDLTGEEKLFF
TRBD1 NA TRBJ1-2 TRBV27 13 CASSLGGGNGYTF